The entry that follows covers one TCR beta chain sequence. Its antigen is still unknown. Germline is not matched at one junction end, which may reflect a read error. The data belong to a study of regulatory T cells in long-lasting Graves disease. Study-wide results and limits: Exclusively peripheral blood, rather than thyroid tissue, was studied.

Time point specified: newly diagnosed GD, antithyroid drugs for less than 3 months. The TCR library was prepared using RNA isolated from PBMCs. Researchers made TCR beta libraries by using iRepertoire HTBI primers and running Arm-PCR on CDR3 regions. TCRdb ran MiXCR on the multiplex PCR reads and lists one entry per CDR3 protein. The table has 600,000 to 650,000 distinct CDR3 sequences, 15% to 20% seen once. Separately, the same data were catalogued under a study of T cells in Graves' hyperthyroidism and ophthalmopathy. Per that paper: Reasons for excluding patients were uncontrolled infection, other autoimmune disease, pregnancy or lactation. Blood held most thyroid clonotypes expanded above 0.001 frequency.

The starting material was peripheral blood mononuclear cells (PBMCs), obtained at new diagnosis, from a patient treated with antithyroid drugs. The sequence was obtained from a woman aged 30 to 39 with Graves disease.

The CDR3 loop is CSIDRDSYTEAFF. The CDR3 DNA sequence: TGCAGCATTGACCGGGACAGCTACACTGAAGCTTTCTTT. The chain is built from TRBV29-1 and TRBJ1-1; 7 nucleotides line up with TRBD1. The length of the CDR3 is 13 residues. The germline CDR1 and CDR2 sequences are SQVTM and ANQGSEA.